A selection of T cell receptor beta chains follows, all from one sample in a study of cytomegalovirus exposure and HLA in healthy donors. Clones were sequenced by immunoSEQ multiplex PCR, and TCRdb holds only the in-frame ones, with some missing. The sample consists of about 140,000 clones, approximately 91% of them appearing once. Sequenced: PBMCs. Receptors originate from a woman aged 40 to 50 in good health and CMV-seronegative. CDR3s include the opening cysteine and the closing phenylalanine or tryptophan.

V gene | CDR3 protein
TRBV11-3 | CASSPGTGHGYTF
TRBV11-3 | CASSLDGTGGMRGTQYF
TRBV11-3 | CASSSVLGFEQFF
TRBV7-2 | CASSSLAGDLYEQYF
TRBV27 | CASSLPLGEHGEQFF
TRBV4-2 | CASSPSAQRARETQYF
TRBV5-4 | CASSLEGGRAQHF
TRBV7-9 | CASSPRQGGTEAFF
TRBV5-4 | CASSLAGSGVRNEQFF
TRBV2 | CASSANRGNYGYTF
TRBV7-8 | CASGTTSGTLTHEQFF